The T cell receptor (beta chain) described here comes from a study of OX40 agonist ivuxolimab in advanced cancers. Study-wide context: Every 2 weeks, patients got intravenous ivuxolimab at one of six dose levels (0.01-10 mg/kg). Cohort: approximately 79% men, mean age 60, aged about 20 to 79. Study-wide points: Partial responders receiving 0.1-3.0 mg/kg showed among the lowest clonal expansion.

A word on this clone: The antigen remains undetermined.

Clones were read by immunoSEQ multiplex PCR, and TCRdb kept only the in-frame ones, dropping some. The sample holds just under 85,000 clones, over 65% seen once. Material: CD4+ or CD8+ T cells sorted from blood, obtained in a trial of the OX40 agonist ivuxolimab. The origin of this receptor is an adult with an advanced solid tumor such as melanoma, head and neck, liver or kidney cancer.

Here the CDR3 reads CASSPQGRGTSPLHF. CDR3 bases: TGTGCCAGCAGCCCGCAAGGACGGGGCACTTCACCCCTCCACTTT. The rearrangement uses TRBV7-3 and TRBJ1-6; maybe TRBD1 (5 bases). This CDR3 region has 15 residues. Deletions cut 5 bases from V and 9 bases from J, with 17 bases between. In germline, CDR1 is SGHTA, CDR2 FQGTGA. The complete variable domain, with remaining parts taken from reference TRBV7-3 and TRBJ1-6, reads GAGVSQTPSNKVTEKGKYVELRCDPISGHTALYWYRQSLGQGPEFLIYFQGTGAADDSGLPNDRFFAVRPEGSVSTLKIQRTERGDSAVYLCASSPQGRGTSPLHFGNGTRLTVT.